These T cell receptor beta chains were read from a single sample in a study of CD8+ T cells in alopecia areata. Assay: immunoSEQ multiplex PCR; the TCRdb copy retains only in-frame clones and omits some. Of some 170,000 clones listed, 50% to 65% are singletons. The source was CD8+ T cells sorted from blood, collected at week 24, from a patient treated with tofacitinib. The source is a human donor with alopecia areata. The CDR3 runs from the conserved cysteine through the conserved F or W. D genes are given only for firm matches. Not all rows give a size; the values are once, few, many and, for expanded clones, a class.

d_gene: TRBD1
abundance: few
v_gene: TRBV30
j_gene: TRBJ1-2
CDR3aa: CAWSVGQGDGYTF
CDR3nt: TGTGCCTGGAGTGTTGGACAGGGGGACGGCTACACCTTC

d_gene: .
abundance: few
v_gene: TRBV7-2
j_gene: TRBJ2-1
CDR3aa: CASSRIRFNEQFF
CDR3nt: TGTGCCAGCAGCCGTATCCGTTTCAATGAGCAGTTCTTC

d_gene: .
abundance: .
v_gene: TRBV20-1
j_gene: TRBJ2-1
CDR3aa: CSAREGNEQFF
CDR3nt: TGCAGTGCTAGAGAAGGCAATGAGCAGTTCTTC

d_gene: .
abundance: .
v_gene: TRBV4-3
j_gene: TRBJ1-5
CDR3aa: CASSQDSTGSGQPQHF
CDR3nt: TGCGCCAGCAGCCAAGATAGCACAGGGAGCGGTCAGCCCCAGCATTTT

d_gene: .
abundance: .
v_gene: TRBV29-1
j_gene: TRBJ1-1
CDR3aa: CSVGLVGEGLNTEAFF
CDR3nt: TGCAGCGTTGGTTTGGTAGGAGAGGGCTTGAACACTGAAGCTTTCTTT

d_gene: .
abundance: few
v_gene: TRBV7-9
j_gene: TRBJ1-1
CDR3aa: CASSLLGSTEAFF
CDR3nt: TGTGCCAGCAGCTTATTAGGGAGCACTGAAGCTTTCTTT

d_gene: TRBD1
abundance: .
v_gene: TRBV10-3
j_gene: TRBJ1-2
CDR3aa: CAISESTGSGYTF
CDR3nt: TGTGCCATCAGTGAGTCGACAGGGAGTGGCTACACCTTC

d_gene: .
abundance: .
v_gene: TRBV4-3
j_gene: TRBJ2-1
CDR3aa: CASSQVLRSSYNEQFF
CDR3nt: TGCGCCAGCAGCCAAGTACTCCGTAGCTCCTACAATGAGCAGTTCTTC

d_gene: .
abundance: .
v_gene: TRBV5-1
j_gene: TRBJ1-1
CDR3aa: CASSLRTETEAFF
CDR3nt: TGCGCCAGCAGCTTAAGAACGGAGACTGAAGCTTTCTTT

d_gene: .
abundance: once
v_gene: TRBV11-3
j_gene: TRBJ2-1
CDR3aa: CASSLDMSSYNEQFF
CDR3nt: TGTGCCAGCAGCTTAGATATGAGCTCCTACAATGAGCAGTTCTTC

d_gene: .
abundance: .
v_gene: TRBV29-1
j_gene: TRBJ1-3
CDR3aa: CSVETGHYPLF
CDR3nt: TGCAGCGTTGAAACTGGACACTATCCCCTCTTT

d_gene: .
abundance: few
v_gene: TRBV4-3
j_gene: TRBJ1-1
CDR3aa: CASSRLGGMNTEAFF
CDR3nt: TGCGCCAGCAGCCGCCTAGGGGGGATGAACACTGAAGCTTTCTTT

d_gene: .
abundance: few
v_gene: TRBV10-2
j_gene: TRBJ2-7
CDR3aa: CASNPIEMDPYEQYF
CDR3nt: TGCGCCAGCAACCCTATAGAGATGGACCCCTACGAGCAGTACTTC

d_gene: .
abundance: .
v_gene: TRBV27
j_gene: TRBJ1-1
CDR3aa: CASSLSVGNTEAFF
CDR3nt: TGTGCCAGCAGTTTATCGGTGGGGAACACTGAAGCTTTCTTT

d_gene: .
abundance: .
v_gene: TRBV14
j_gene: TRBJ1-1
CDR3aa: CASSQDSVSDGFMNTEAFF
CDR3nt: TGTGCCAGCAGCCAAGATTCGGTATCCGACGGATTCATGAACACTGAAGCTTTCTTT

d_gene: TRBD2
abundance: .
v_gene: TRBV30
j_gene: TRBJ2-1
CDR3aa: CAWSAVAGAYYNEQFF
CDR3nt: TGTGCCTGGAGTGCCGTAGCGGGGGCCTACTACAATGAGCAGTTCTTC

d_gene: .
abundance: .
v_gene: TRBV4-1
j_gene: TRBJ2-2
CDR3aa: CASSQGNGELFF
CDR3nt: TGCGCCAGCAGCCAAGGAAACGGGGAGCTGTTTTTT

d_gene: .
abundance: .
v_gene: TRBV7-2
j_gene: TRBJ2-7
CDR3aa: CASSASYEQYF
CDR3nt: TGTGCCAGCAGCGCCTCCTACGAGCAGTACTTC

d_gene: TRBD1
abundance: .
v_gene: TRBV4-1
j_gene: TRBJ2-7
CDR3aa: CASSQEWTGGSYEQYF
CDR3nt: TGCGCCAGCAGCCAAGAATGGACAGGGGGGTCCTACGAGCAGTACTTC

d_gene: TRBD2
abundance: .
v_gene: TRBV7-2
j_gene: TRBJ2-7
CDR3aa: CATVAGGAYEQYF
CDR3nt: TGTGCCACCGTAGCGGGGGGCGCCTACGAGCAGTACTTC

d_gene: .
abundance: few
v_gene: TRBV11-2
j_gene: TRBJ1-1
CDR3aa: CASSLGHLLEAFF
CDR3nt: TGTGCCAGCAGCTTAGGACACTTGCTCGAAGCTTTCTTT

d_gene: TRBD2
abundance: .
v_gene: TRBV29-1
j_gene: TRBJ2-1
CDR3aa: CSVVNPSGENEQFF
CDR3nt: TGCAGCGTTGTAAATCCTAGCGGGGAGAATGAGCAGTTCTTC

d_gene: .
abundance: .
v_gene: TRBV14
j_gene: TRBJ2-6
CDR3aa: CASSQEFPSGANVLTF
CDR3nt: TGTGCCAGCAGCCAAGAGTTCCCCTCTGGGGCCAACGTCCTGACTTTC

d_gene: .
abundance: .
v_gene: TRBV30
j_gene: TRBJ1-5
CDR3aa: CAWSSGSNQPQHF
CDR3nt: TGTGCCTGGAGTTCGGGGAGCAATCAGCCCCAGCATTTT

d_gene: TRBD1
abundance: .
v_gene: TRBV6-1
j_gene: TRBJ1-2
CDR3aa: CASSEQGGGYTF
CDR3nt: TGTGCCAGCAGTGAACAGGGGGGCGGCTACACCTTC

d_gene: TRBD1
abundance: .
v_gene: TRBV30
j_gene: TRBJ1-2
CDR3aa: CAWSAGTGYGYTF
CDR3nt: TGTGCCTGGAGCGCCGGGACAGGGTATGGCTACACCTTC

d_gene: .
abundance: .
v_gene: TRBV14
j_gene: TRBJ1-2
CDR3aa: CASSQRTDYGYTF
CDR3nt: TGTGCCAGCAGCCAGCGGACAGACTATGGCTACACCTTC

d_gene: TRBD1
abundance: .
v_gene: TRBV2
j_gene: TRBJ1-1
CDR3aa: CASKSGQGGMPAFF
CDR3nt: TGTGCCAGCAAATCGGGGCAGGGGGGTATGCCAGCTTTCTTT

d_gene: .
abundance: .
v_gene: TRBV6-5
j_gene: TRBJ1-1
CDR3aa: CASSPTDPMNTEAFF
CDR3nt: TGTGCCAGCAGTCCTACAGATCCCATGAACACTGAAGCTTTCTTT

d_gene: .
abundance: .
v_gene: TRBV7-3
j_gene: TRBJ1-3
CDR3aa: CASSLGGGDAIYF
CDR3nt: TGTGCCAGCAGCTTGGGTGGCGGAGACGCCATATATTTT

d_gene: TRBD2
abundance: once
v_gene: TRBV4-2
j_gene: TRBJ2-1
CDR3aa: CASSQDGGDSYNEQFF
CDR3nt: TGTGCCAGCAGTCAAGACGGGGGGGACTCCTACAATGAGCAGTTCTTC

d_gene: .
abundance: .
v_gene: TRBV2
j_gene: TRBJ1-2
CDR3aa: CASSGRTDGYTF
CDR3nt: TGTGCCAGCAGCGGAAGGACAGACGGCTACACCTTC

d_gene: .
abundance: .
v_gene: TRBV7-3
j_gene: TRBJ2-1
CDR3aa: CASSPFSAPSAGNEQFF
CDR3nt: TGTGCCAGCAGCCCATTCTCTGCCCCCTCAGCGGGCAATGAGCAGTTCTTC

d_gene: .
abundance: once
v_gene: TRBV15
j_gene: TRBJ2-7
CDR3aa: CATSSTVGEQYF
CDR3nt: TGTGCCACCAGCAGCACGGTAGGCGAGCAGTACTTC

d_gene: .
abundance: .
v_gene: TRBV19
j_gene: TRBJ1-2
CDR3aa: CASSMVSGERLYGYTF
CDR3nt: TGTGCCAGTAGTATGGTATCCGGGGAACGACTCTATGGCTACACCTTC

d_gene: TRBD1
abundance: .
v_gene: TRBV10-3
j_gene: TRBJ2-1
CDR3aa: CAIGTGEDEQFF
CDR3nt: TGTGCCATCGGGACAGGGGAAGATGAGCAGTTCTTC

d_gene: .
abundance: .
v_gene: TRBV5-6
j_gene: TRBJ2-1
CDR3aa: CASSSGRGQFF
CDR3nt: TGTGCCAGCAGCTCGGGGCGTGGACAGTTCTTC

d_gene: .
abundance: .
v_gene: TRBV13
j_gene: TRBJ2-7
CDR3aa: CASSSESRPEQYF
CDR3nt: TGTGCCAGCAGCTCGGAATCCCGCCCCGAGCAGTACTTC

d_gene: .
abundance: once
v_gene: TRBV5-6
j_gene: TRBJ1-4
CDR3aa: CASSGVDATNEKLFF
CDR3nt: TGTGCCAGCAGTGGGGTTGACGCAACTAATGAAAAACTGTTTTTT

d_gene: TRBD1
abundance: few
v_gene: TRBV2
j_gene: TRBJ2-7
CDR3aa: CASERGRRDEQYF
CDR3nt: TGTGCCAGCGAGAGGGGGCGCAGGGACGAGCAGTACTTC

d_gene: .
abundance: few
v_gene: TRBV29-1
j_gene: TRBJ1-2
CDR3aa: CSVEPGDYGYTF
CDR3nt: TGCAGCGTTGAGCCAGGGGACTATGGCTACACCTTC

d_gene: .
abundance: .
v_gene: TRBV4-1
j_gene: TRBJ2-1
CDR3aa: CASSQGRDHYNEQFF
CDR3nt: TGCGCCAGCAGCCAGGGAAGAGACCACTACAATGAGCAGTTCTTC

d_gene: .
abundance: once
v_gene: TRBV9
j_gene: TRBJ2-1
CDR3aa: CASSVAVAGSGNEQFF
CDR3nt: TGTGCCAGCAGCGTAGCTGTAGCCGGGTCGGGCAATGAGCAGTTCTTC

d_gene: .
abundance: few
v_gene: TRBV10-3
j_gene: TRBJ2-2
CDR3aa: CAISAPGHTNTGELFF
CDR3nt: TGTGCCATCAGTGCGCCGGGACACACGAACACCGGGGAGCTGTTTTTT

d_gene: .
abundance: .
v_gene: TRBV7-9
j_gene: TRBJ1-1
CDR3aa: CASRMDNTEAFF
CDR3nt: TGTGCCAGCAGGATGGACAACACTGAAGCTTTCTTT

d_gene: .
abundance: few
v_gene: TRBV4-3
j_gene: TRBJ1-1
CDR3aa: CASSQVGGNTEAFF
CDR3nt: TGCGCCAGCAGCCAAGTTGGAGGGAACACTGAAGCTTTCTTT

d_gene: .
abundance: .
v_gene: TRBV2
j_gene: TRBJ1-4
CDR3aa: CASSEQGSEKLFF
CDR3nt: TGTGCCAGCAGTGAACAGGGGTCCGAAAAACTGTTTTTT

d_gene: .
abundance: .
v_gene: TRBV29-1
j_gene: TRBJ2-3
CDR3aa: CSYDRPDTQYF
CDR3nt: TGCAGCTATGACCGTCCAGATACGCAGTATTTT

d_gene: .
abundance: few
v_gene: TRBV13
j_gene: TRBJ1-2
CDR3aa: CASSLGRGPNYGYTF
CDR3nt: TGTGCCAGCAGCTTAGGCCGGGGGCCGAACTATGGCTACACCTTC

d_gene: .
abundance: .
v_gene: TRBV27
j_gene: TRBJ1-2
CDR3aa: CASSVPEGQGYGYTF
CDR3nt: TGTGCCAGCAGTGTTCCCGAGGGGCAGGGCTATGGCTACACCTTC

d_gene: .
abundance: .
v_gene: TRBV9
j_gene: TRBJ2-3
CDR3aa: CASSGGPTDTQYF
CDR3nt: TGTGCCAGCAGCGGGGGGCCGACAGATACGCAGTATTTT

d_gene: TRBD1
abundance: .
v_gene: TRBV2
j_gene: TRBJ2-4
CDR3aa: CASVRGQEAKNIQYF
CDR3nt: TGTGCCAGCGTACGGGGACAGGAGGCCAAAAACATTCAGTACTTC

d_gene: .
abundance: .
v_gene: TRBV18
j_gene: TRBJ1-1
CDR3aa: CASSLGNTEAFF
CDR3nt: TGTGCCAGCTCCCTGGGGAACACTGAAGCTTTCTTT

d_gene: .
abundance: .
v_gene: TRBV14
j_gene: TRBJ2-7
CDR3aa: CASSQGTSLSYEQYF
CDR3nt: TGTGCCAGCAGCCAAGGGACATCATTATCCTACGAGCAGTACTTC

d_gene: .
abundance: .
v_gene: TRBV5-1
j_gene: TRBJ2-7
CDR3aa: CASRYGAGDEQYF
CDR3nt: TGCGCCAGCAGGTATGGGGCAGGGGACGAGCAGTACTTC

d_gene: TRBD2
abundance: .
v_gene: TRBV7-6
j_gene: TRBJ2-1
CDR3aa: CASSSRRGNEQFF
CDR3nt: TGTGCCAGCAGCTCGCGGCGGGGGAATGAGCAGTTCTTC

d_gene: .
abundance: few
v_gene: TRBV5-1
j_gene: TRBJ2-1
CDR3aa: CASSLGNLNEQFF
CDR3nt: TGCGCCAGCAGTTTGGGAAATCTCAATGAGCAGTTCTTC

d_gene: .
abundance: .
v_gene: TRBV29-1
j_gene: TRBJ1-1
CDR3aa: CSVAGGMLGTEAFF
CDR3nt: TGCAGCGTTGCTGGGGGGATGTTAGGGACTGAAGCTTTCTTT

d_gene: .
abundance: many
v_gene: TRBV2
j_gene: TRBJ1-1
CDR3aa: CASSASRGKGHTEAFF
CDR3nt: TGTGCCAGCAGTGCGAGTCGGGGGAAGGGGCACACTGAAGCTTTCTTT

d_gene: TRBD1
abundance: .
v_gene: TRBV30
j_gene: TRBJ2-7
CDR3aa: CAWSGGQGVSYEQYF
CDR3nt: TGTGCCTGGAGTGGGGGACAGGGTGTTTCCTACGAGCAGTACTTC